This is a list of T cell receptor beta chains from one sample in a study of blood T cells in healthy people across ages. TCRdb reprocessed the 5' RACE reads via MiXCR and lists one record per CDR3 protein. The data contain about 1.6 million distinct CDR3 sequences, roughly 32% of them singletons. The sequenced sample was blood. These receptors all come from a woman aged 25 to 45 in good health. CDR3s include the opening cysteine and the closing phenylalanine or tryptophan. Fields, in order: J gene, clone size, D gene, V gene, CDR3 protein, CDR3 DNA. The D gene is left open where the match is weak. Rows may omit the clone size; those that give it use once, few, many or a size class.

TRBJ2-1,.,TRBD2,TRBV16,CASSQFTGGGDNEQFF,TGTGCCAGCAGCCAATTTACTGGCGGGGGAGACAATGAGCAGTTCTTC
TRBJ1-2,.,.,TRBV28,CASRIPWDNQNVDGYTF,TGTGCCAGCAGGATCCCTTGGGACAACCAAAATGTGGATGGCTACACCTTC
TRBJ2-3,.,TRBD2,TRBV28,CASSFGVAGRSDTQYF,TGTGCCAGCAGTTTCGGTGTAGCGGGCCGCTCTGATACGCAGTATTTT
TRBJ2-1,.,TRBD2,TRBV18,CASSETSGGTYNEQVF,TGTGCCAGCTCGGAAACTAGCGGAGGGACCTACAATGAGCAGGTCTTC
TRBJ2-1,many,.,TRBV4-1,CASSQDRRGDEQFF,TGCGCCAGCAGCCAAGATCGCAGGGGGGATGAGCAGTTCTTC
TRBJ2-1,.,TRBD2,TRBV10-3,CAIRRTSGGEQFF,TGTGCCATCAGGAGGACTAGCGGGGGTGAGCAGTTCTTC
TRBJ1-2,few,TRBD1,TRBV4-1,CASSQDRVDGYTF,TGCGCCAGCAGCCAGGACAGGGTTGATGGCTACACCTTC
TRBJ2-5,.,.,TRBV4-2,CASSPGWGSGQETQYF,TGTGCCAGCAGCCCCGGATGGGGTAGCGGACAAGAGACCCAGTACTTC
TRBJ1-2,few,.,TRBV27,CASSTAGGGYTF,TGTGCCAGCAGTACGGCGGGGGGGGGCTACACCTTC
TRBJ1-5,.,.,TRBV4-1,CASSQEQAAQPQHF,TGCGCCAGCAGCCAAGAACAGGCAGCTCAGCCCCAGCATTTT
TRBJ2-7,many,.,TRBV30,CACLREKTYEQYF,TGTGCCTGTCTACGGGAAAAGACCTACGAGCAGTACTTC
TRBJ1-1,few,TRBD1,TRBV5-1,CASSFDTTGTGTEAFF,TGCGCCAGCAGCTTCGATACGACAGGGACGGGCACTGAAGCTTTCTTT
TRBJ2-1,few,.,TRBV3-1,CASSQVVFSYNEQFF,TGTGCCAGCAGCCAAGTGGTTTTTTCCTACAATGAGCAGTTCTTC
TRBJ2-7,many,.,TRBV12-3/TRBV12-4,CASSPGTSSSYEQYF,TGCGCCAGCAGCCCCGGGACTTCTTCATCCTACGAGCAGTACTTC
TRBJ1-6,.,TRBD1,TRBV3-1,CASSQTTGVSPRHF,TGTGCCAGCAGCCAAACCACAGGGGTCTCACCCCGCCACTTT
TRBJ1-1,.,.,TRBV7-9,CSSSLDKGGTEAFF,TGTTCCAGCAGCTTAGACAAGGGTGGGACTGAAGCTTTCTTT
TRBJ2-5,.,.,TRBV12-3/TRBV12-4,CASSVLSREGAQYF,TGTGCCAGCAGTGTCTTGTCCAGGGAGGGGGCCCAGTACTTC
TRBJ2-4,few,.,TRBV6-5,CASTRDTTKNIQYF,TGTGCCAGCACTCGGGACACCACCAAAAACATTCAGTACTTC
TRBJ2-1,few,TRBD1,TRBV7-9,CASSSGGVPYNEQFF,TGTGCCAGCAGCTCAGGGGGCGTACCCTACAATGAGCAGTTCTTC
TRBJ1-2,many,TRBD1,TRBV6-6,CASSYGQEGSYGYTF,TGTGCCAGCAGTTACGGACAGGAGGGGTCTTATGGCTACACCTTC
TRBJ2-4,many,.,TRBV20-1,CSATRVRDIQYF,TGCAGTGCTACCAGGGTTCGGGACATTCAGTACTTC
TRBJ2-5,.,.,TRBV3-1,CASSKGPGQQETQYF,TGTGCCAGCAGCAAAGGGCCGGGACAACAAGAGACCCAGTACTTC
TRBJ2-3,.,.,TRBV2,CASSVGLADTQYF,TGTGCCAGCAGCGTAGGCCTCGCAGATACGCAGTATTTT
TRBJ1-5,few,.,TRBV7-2,CASSSQTGPYQPQHF,TGTGCCAGCAGCTCCCAGACAGGCCCTTATCAGCCTCAGCATTTT
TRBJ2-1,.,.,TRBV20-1,CSASGRNNNEQFF,TGCAGTGCTAGCGGTAGAAATAACAATGAGCAGTTCTTC
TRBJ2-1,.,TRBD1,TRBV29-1,CNVAGRDRAYNEQFF,TGCAACGTTGCGGGAAGGGACAGGGCCTACAATGAGCAGTTCTTC
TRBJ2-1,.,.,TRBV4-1,CTSSQEPSSFNSYNEQFF,TGCACCAGCAGCCAAGAACCGAGTAGCTTCAACTCCTACAATGAGCAGTTCTTC
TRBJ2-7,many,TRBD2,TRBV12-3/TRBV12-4,CASSRLGLAGGSYEQYF,TGTGCCAGCAGCCGGCTGGGGCTAGCGGGGGGCTCCTACGAGCAGTACTTC
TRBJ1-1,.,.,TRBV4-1,CASSQDTSARTEAFF,TGCGCCAGCAGCCAAGATACTTCGGCGAGGACTGAAGCTTTCTTT
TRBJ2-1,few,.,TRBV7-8,CASSGGQTFYYNEQFF,TGTGCCAGCAGCGGAGGACAGACCTTTTATTACAATGAGCAGTTCTTC
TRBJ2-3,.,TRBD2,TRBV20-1,CSARGWSGGSTDTQYF,TGCAGTGCTAGAGGGTGGAGCGGGGGAAGCACAGATACGCAGTATTTT
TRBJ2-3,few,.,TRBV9,CASIPLATDTQYF,TGTGCCAGCATCCCCTTGGCGACAGATACGCAGTATTTT
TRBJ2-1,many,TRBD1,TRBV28,CASSFLDRGNEQFF,TGTGCCAGCAGTTTTTTGGACAGGGGAAATGAGCAGTTCTTC
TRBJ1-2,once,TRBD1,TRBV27,CTSSLFGQGNYGYTF,TGTACCAGCAGTTTATTTGGACAGGGGAACTATGGCTACACCTTC
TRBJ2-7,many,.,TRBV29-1,CSVEGLEAEQYF,TGCAGCGTTGAGGGCCTTGAGGCCGAGCAGTACTTC
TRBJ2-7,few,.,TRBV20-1,CSALMDEKAYYEQYF,TGCAGTGCCCTCATGGACGAGAAGGCCTACTACGAGCAGTACTTC
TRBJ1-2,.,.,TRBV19,CASSTARADGYTF,TGTGCCAGTAGTACCGCAAGGGCCGATGGCTACACCTTC
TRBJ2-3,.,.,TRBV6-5,CASSYSVRPAIINQYADTQYF,TGTGCCAGCAGTTACTCAGTACGGCCAGCGATAATAAACCAATACGCAGATACGCAGTATTTT
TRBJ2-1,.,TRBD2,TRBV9,CASTSSGGAVGNEQFF,TGTGCCAGCACCTCTAGCGGGGGGGCCGTGGGCAATGAGCAGTTCTTC
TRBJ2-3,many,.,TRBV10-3,CAIRRDPEADTQYF,TGTGCCATCAGGAGGGACCCCGAAGCGGATACGCAGTATTTT
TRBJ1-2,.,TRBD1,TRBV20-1,CSAAQGAVGYGYTF,TGCAGTGCTGCACAGGGGGCTGTTGGGTATGGCTACACCTTC
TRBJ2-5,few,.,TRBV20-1,CSAREGKVETQYF,TGCAGTGCTAGAGAGGGGAAGGTAGAGACCCAGTACTTC
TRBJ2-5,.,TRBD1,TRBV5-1,CASSLGRTGGLETQYF,TGCGCCAGCAGCTTGGGCAGGACAGGGGGCTTGGAGACCCAGTACTTC
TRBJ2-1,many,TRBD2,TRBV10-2,CASSESPGEREDSSYNEQFF,TGCGCCAGCAGTGAGTCTCCCGGGGAGCGGGAGGACTCCTCCTACAATGAGCAGTTCTTC
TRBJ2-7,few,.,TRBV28,CASSFGRDTSYEQYF,TGTGCCAGCAGTTTTGGTCGAGACACCTCCTACGAGCAGTACTTC
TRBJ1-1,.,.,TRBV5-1,CVSSLWETNTEAFF,TGCGTCAGCAGCTTGTGGGAGACCAACACTGAAGCTTTCTTT
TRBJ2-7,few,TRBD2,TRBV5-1,CASSKVAGGSGEQYF,TGCGCCAGCAGCAAAGTAGCGGGAGGATCGGGCGAGCAGTACTTC
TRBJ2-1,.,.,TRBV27,CASSYTGGEIYNEQFF,TGTGCCAGCAGTTACACAGGGGGGGAAATTTACAATGAGCAGTTCTTC
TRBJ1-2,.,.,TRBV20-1,CSVSGLHYGYTF,TGCAGTGTTTCGGGCCTCCACTATGGCTACACCTTC
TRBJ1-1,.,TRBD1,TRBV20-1,CSARDPADRAGTEAFF,TGCAGTGCTAGAGATCCGGCGGACAGGGCGGGCACTGAAGCTTTCTTT
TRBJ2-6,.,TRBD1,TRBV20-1,CSARHTGAGANVLTF,TGCAGTGCTAGACATACAGGGGCTGGGGCCAACGTCCTGACTTTC